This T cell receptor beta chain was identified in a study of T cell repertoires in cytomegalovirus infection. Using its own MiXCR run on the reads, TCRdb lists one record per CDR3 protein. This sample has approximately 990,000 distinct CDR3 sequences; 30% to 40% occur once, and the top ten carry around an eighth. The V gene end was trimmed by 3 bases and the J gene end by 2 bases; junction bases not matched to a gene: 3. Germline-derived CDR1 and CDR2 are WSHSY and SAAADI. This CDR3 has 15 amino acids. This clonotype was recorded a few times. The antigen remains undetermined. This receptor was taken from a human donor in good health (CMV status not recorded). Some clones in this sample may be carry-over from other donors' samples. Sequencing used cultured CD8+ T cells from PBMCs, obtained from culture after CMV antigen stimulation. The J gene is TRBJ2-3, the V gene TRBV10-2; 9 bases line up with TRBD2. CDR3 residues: CASSESGGPTDTQYF. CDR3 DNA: TGCGCCAGCAGTGAAAGCGGGGGGCCCACAGATACGCAGTATTTT.